This T cell receptor (beta chain) is drawn from a study of persistence of HIV-infected CD4 T cells (dated by TCRdb to 2020 to 2021). Study-level background: Participants had been on suppressive ART for a median of 8 years. Peripheral blood samples of up to 180 mL were taken at multiple time points, with the exception of two participants who underwent leukapheresis at a single time point. Anti-CD3/anti-CD28 stimulation activated a higher proportion of cells, with a lower memory fraction, than antigen stimulation. CMV- and HIV-1 Gag-responding CD4+ T cells were isolated from ART-treated individuals so that antigen-driven clonal expansion of HIV-1-infected cells could be examined. The clonality of all cells in each sorted population was measured by TCRbeta sequencing, and the clonality of infected cells was measured by proviral sequencing. The TCR cluster analysis across participants included eight or nine participants for CMV and six or seven participants for Gag.

Broader findings and caveats from the paper: Enrichment of degenerate expanded CDR3beta sequences was found in antigen-responding cells, suggesting convergent selection of CD4+ responses to CMV and Gag. Few individuals were included in the study, and only a limited range of antigens was tested. Significantly lower TCRbeta richness was observed in CMV- and Gag-responding cells than in anti-CD3/anti-CD28-responding cells, and higher oligoclonality was observed in CMV-responding cells than in CD3/CD28-stimulated and Gag-responding cells. Bulk TCR analyses could not be restricted to the rare CMV-responding cells that actually carried HIV-1 proviruses. TCR oligoclonality correlated with proviral oligoclonality within the same sorted populations.

With regard to this clone: The antigen this receptor binds is unknown. It has no much larger one-base neighbor in the sample; base qualities were not kept.

The treatment or condition tag for this specimen amounts to: suppressive antiretroviral therapy. As a nonspecific positive control representing the CD4+ T cell repertoire, cells were stimulated with anti-CD3/anti-CD28 magnetic beads. CD4+ T cells that responded were sorted based on upregulation of both CD40 ligand and CD69. Participants were HIV-1-infected adults who started suppressive ART during chronic infection. For at least 4 years, the participants' plasma HIV-1 RNA had been undetectable, below 50 copies/mL. To be included, participants needed a CD4+ T cell count above 400 cells/uL and a positive CMV serology. Before stimulation, PBMCs were isolated using density centrifugation and then depleted of CD8+ T cells. CD8-depleted PBMCs were stimulated for over 15 hours with anti-CD28/CD49d costimulation, CD40-blocking antibody and enfuvirtide to prevent new infections. Cell sorting was performed on a Beckman Coulter MoFlo Legacy or XDP sorter, and dead cells were excluded with propidium iodide. The QIAamp DNA Mini Kit was used for genomic DNA extraction from samples above one million cells, and the Quick-DNA Microprep Kit was used otherwise.

The immunoSEQ hsTCRB assay version 4, run in survey mode, was used to sequence TCRbeta repertoires from genomic DNA. For TCRbeta sequencing, genomic DNA was diluted to around 10 ng/uL, with up to about 1 ug used per sample. As for the original processing: TCRbeta data were analyzed in ImmunoSeq Analyzer 3.0, with diversity computed on productive nucleotide rearrangements. Lower-bound TCR diversity was estimated with the improved Chao index, and clonality with the Gini coefficient using the Immunarch R package. Different nucleotide rearrangements encoding the same CDR3beta amino acid sequence were counted as distinct clonotypes. Differential abundance analysis identified TCRbeta sequences significantly enriched in antigen-responding cells relative to anti-CD3/anti-CD28-activated cells. GLIPH2 clustered TCRs by predicted peptide-MHC specificity, both within individual participants and across merged participant data sets. TCRdb took over this immuneACCESS table, retaining in-frame rearrangements with V and J assigned. Such tables are incomplete; in checked studies, under half of the missing clones stem from an unresolved V gene, and the remainder is unexplained. V, J and clone size are taken as reported in that table, and D and trimming were inferred from the DNA itself. For this sample there are 40,000 to 55,000 clones; 85% to 90% appear just once. The leading ten clones occupy about 3% of the sample.

CDR1 and CDR2, per the germline V gene (reference sequence), are SEHNR and FQNEAQ. V sheds 5 bases and J sheds 6 bases, leaving 11 bases between their ends. The CDR3 spans 14 residues, from the cysteine through the phenylalanine. Only the CDR3 portion is preserved as DNA: 42 bases, with reading frame beginning at the first base. Sequencing used CD4+ T cells sorted from PBMCs after 18-hour stimulation, obtained from a patient who received antiretroviral therapy. The sample's cell subset or site label is to be understood as: CD40L+CD69+ CD4 T cells responding to anti-CD3/anti-CD28 beads, representing the overall repertoire. This receptor was identified in an adult woman with HIV who was CMV-seropositive. The rearranged chain carries TRBV7-9 and TRBJ1-6, with a tentative D gene TRBD1 over 5 matching bases. The bases read TGTGCCAGCAGCCCCGGCAGGGCTAATTCACCCCTCCACTTT. It translates to CASSPGRANSPLHF.